The text below deals with one T cell receptor (beta chain). The data were taken from a study of PD-1 blockade in mismatch repair-deficient tumors. Study information: Patients had 12 mismatch repair-deficient cancer types, all previously treated and progressing.

TCRdb's table, derived via immunoSEQ multiplex PCR, lists solely in-frame clones and lacks some. The table has tens of thousands of clones, roughly 80% seen once. With 4 bases removed from V and 2 bases from J, the gap between germline ends came to 3 bases. Germline CDR1 reads SGHRS; CDR2 reads YFSETQ. The CDR3 loop spans 11 amino acids. Material: peripheral blood, obtained 2 weeks after starting pembrolizumab. The origin of this receptor is an adult with mismatch repair-deficient cancer. The chain joins TRBV5-1 to TRBJ2-5; no clear D gene. The CDR3 DNA is TGCGCCAGCAGCACGCAAGAGACCCAGTACTTC. Its translation is CASSTQETQYF.